This TCR beta chain was profiled in a study of identical twins. On this clonotype itself: Its antigen is undetermined.

V was cut by 5 bases and J by 4 bases, with 18 bases left in between. The CDR3 has 17 amino acids. The study, taken as a whole, reports: Those out-of-frame alpha sequences shared by twins showed an excess of low generation probability. Donors were not followed over many years; analysis was cross-sectional.

A single record per CDR3 protein comes from TCRdb applying MiXCR to the 5' RACE reads. The table lists about 340,000 distinct CDR3 sequences, around an eighth of them singletons. Healthy Caucasians, and only they, were the donors. The sample also formed part of further work on yellow fever vaccine responses in identical twins.

The source is a woman aged 18-29 years in good health. Sequencing was carried out using CD8+ T cells sorted from blood. The rearrangement uses TRBV12-3 or TRBV12-4 and TRBJ2-6; D ambiguous. The CDR3 here is CASSQAFPYRGANVLTF. CDR3 sequence (DNA): TGTGCCAGCAGTCAGGCTTTCCCCTATAGGGGGGCCAACGTCCTGACTTTC.